This TCR beta chain was sequenced in a study of Ad26.COV2.S vaccination and SARS-CoV-2 variants. Across the whole study: Intramuscular Ad26.COV2.S at 5x10^10 or 1x10^11 viral particles.

The assay was immunoSEQ multiplex PCR, and TCRdb's table has in-frame clones only and misses some. The table lists a few hundred thousand clones, 90% of them singletons. As for treatment: over 15 received Ad26.COV2.S at low or high dose, single or two shots; five or six received placebo; per-sample allocation not given. After the first vaccine or placebo injection, samples were drawn on day 63. A Boston adult aged 18-55 years was the donor. What was given as vaccine was an Ad26 vector encoding Wuhan-strain SARS-CoV-2 spike. The ends lost 7 bases at V and 3 bases at J; junction bases unmatched: 5. Germline V gene data show CDR1 as SQVTM and CDR2 as ANQGSEA. The CDR3 contains 14 residues.

The chain carries TRBV29-1 and TRBJ2-1; 11 bases align to TRBD2. The TCR comes from a person between 18 and 65 years old who received the Ad26.COV2.S COVID-19 vaccine or a placebo. The sample here was peripheral blood, taken in a trial of Ad26.COV2.S vaccine versus placebo. This CDR3 is CSASGTSGYNEQFF. The CDR3 nucleotides read TGCAGCGCCTCCGGGACTAGCGGCTACAATGAGCAGTTCTTC.